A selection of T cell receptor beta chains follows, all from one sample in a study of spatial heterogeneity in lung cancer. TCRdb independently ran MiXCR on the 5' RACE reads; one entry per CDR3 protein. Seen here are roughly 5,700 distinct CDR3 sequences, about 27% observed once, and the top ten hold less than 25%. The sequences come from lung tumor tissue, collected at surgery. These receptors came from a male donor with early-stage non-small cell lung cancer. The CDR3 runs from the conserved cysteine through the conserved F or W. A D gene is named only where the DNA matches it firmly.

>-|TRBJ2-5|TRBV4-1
CASSHPGETQYF
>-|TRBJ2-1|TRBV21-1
CASSKVKETGNEQFF
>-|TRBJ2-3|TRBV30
CAWSSTDTQYF
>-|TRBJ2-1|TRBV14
CASSQGFGNEQFF
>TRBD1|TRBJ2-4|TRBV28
CASSPGDSPKNIQYF
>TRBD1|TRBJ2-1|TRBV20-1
CSATPGGREQFF
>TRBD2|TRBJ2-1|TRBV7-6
CASSLSTGTSGYNEQFF
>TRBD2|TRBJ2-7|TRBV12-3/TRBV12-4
CASSLASGGSYEQYF
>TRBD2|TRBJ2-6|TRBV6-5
CASSLLAGPSGANVLTF
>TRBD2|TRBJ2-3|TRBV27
CASSSPGLAGARDTQYF
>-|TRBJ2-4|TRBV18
CASSPTTRENIQYF
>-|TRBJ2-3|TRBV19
CASSIASGYTDTQYF
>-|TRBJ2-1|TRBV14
CASSQDPYNEQFF
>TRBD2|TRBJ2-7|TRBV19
CASSIDPRASGQSSYEQYF
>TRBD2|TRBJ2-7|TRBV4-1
CASSPGTSGRSYEQYF
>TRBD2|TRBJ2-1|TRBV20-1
CSALGLAGEGEQFF
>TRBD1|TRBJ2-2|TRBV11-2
CASTRGGSHTGELFF
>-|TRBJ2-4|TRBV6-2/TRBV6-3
CASTREGSGNIQYF
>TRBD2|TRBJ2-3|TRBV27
CASTWASGASTDTQYF
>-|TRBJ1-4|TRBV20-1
CSARDGTATNEKLFF
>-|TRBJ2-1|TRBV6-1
CASTRGWVARGEQFF
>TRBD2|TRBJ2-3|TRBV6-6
CASSGSIDTQYF
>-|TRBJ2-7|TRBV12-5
CASGLSLYEQYF
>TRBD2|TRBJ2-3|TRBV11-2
CASSYALAGVPRGHTDTQYF
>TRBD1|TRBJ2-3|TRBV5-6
CASSLAGGQGTDTQYF
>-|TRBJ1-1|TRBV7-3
CASSLGGTNTEAFF
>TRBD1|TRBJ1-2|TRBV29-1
CSVELTGGGYGYTF
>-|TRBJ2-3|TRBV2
CASSVGTPSTDTQYF
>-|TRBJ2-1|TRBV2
CASSAGPYNEQFF
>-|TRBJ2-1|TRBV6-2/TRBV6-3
CASSLVGFYNEQFF
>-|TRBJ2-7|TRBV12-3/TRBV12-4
CASSFEKLYEQYF
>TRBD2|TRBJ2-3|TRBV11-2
CASSWNIAGDKTDTQYF
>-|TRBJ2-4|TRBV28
CASSSQGSAKNIQYF
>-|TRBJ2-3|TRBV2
CASSKTIGGTQYF
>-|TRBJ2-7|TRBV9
CASSADSIADPYEQYF
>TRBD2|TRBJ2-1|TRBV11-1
CASSFRLAEYNEQFF
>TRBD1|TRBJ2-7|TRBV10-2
CASKRSGGYEQYF
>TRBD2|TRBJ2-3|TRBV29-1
CSASPGLAGSTDTQYF
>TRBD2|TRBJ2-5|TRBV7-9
CASSPRTSGRAGGETQYF
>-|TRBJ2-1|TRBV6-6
CASRRRRVDNEQFF
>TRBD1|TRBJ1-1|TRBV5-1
CASSLGSGQGAKAFF
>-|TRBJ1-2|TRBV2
CASSEGTDLYGYTF
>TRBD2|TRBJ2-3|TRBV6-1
CASRATTSGRTFGGTDTQYF
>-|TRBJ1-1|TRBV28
CASSYVNTEAFF
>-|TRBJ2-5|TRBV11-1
CASSLTGFRGTQYF
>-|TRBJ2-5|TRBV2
CASSDEETQYF
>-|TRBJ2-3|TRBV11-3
CASSGTSGDTQYF
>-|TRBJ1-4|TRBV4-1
CASSRGNILPANEKLFF
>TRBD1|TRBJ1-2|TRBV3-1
CASSPWDSSGYGYTF
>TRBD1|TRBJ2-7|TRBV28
CASTRTGSSYEQYF
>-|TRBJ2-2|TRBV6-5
CASSYFGQAGELFF
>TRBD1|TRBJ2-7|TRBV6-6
CASSYAGTGKDEQYF
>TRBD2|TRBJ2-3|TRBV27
CASSLSGGWGRAGADTQYF
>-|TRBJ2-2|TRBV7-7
CASSTQAGEGTGELFF
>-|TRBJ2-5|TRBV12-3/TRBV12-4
CASSFTGQETQYF
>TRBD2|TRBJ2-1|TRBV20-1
CSALSGSLDNEQFF
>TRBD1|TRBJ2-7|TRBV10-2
CASRDRAMGEQYF
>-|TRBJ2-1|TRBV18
CASSLHAGRSSYNEQFF
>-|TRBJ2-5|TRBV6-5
CASSRGLQETQYF
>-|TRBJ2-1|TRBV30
CAWRHRQDLYNEQFF